This T cell receptor beta chain derives from a study of multiple sclerosis patients with progressive multifocal leukoencephalopathy. Study-wide results and limits: TRBV and TRBJ usage showed no common pattern when PML developed.

In the case of this clone: Antigen unknown.

Time point in this sample: before natalizumab initiation. Each PCR contained spiked synthetic TR CDR3 controls spanning every V-J pairing. Clones were sequenced by immunoSEQ multiplex PCR, and TCRdb holds only the in-frame ones, with some missing. The data show roughly 28,000 clones, with 85% to 90% seen just once and over 0.95% held by the top ten. V was trimmed by 1 base and J by 3 bases, leaving 4 bases between them. This CDR3 contains 13 residues. The germline gives CDR1 SGHAT, CDR2 FQNNGV. The specimen sequenced was PBMCs. The clonotype was recovered from a human donor with multiple sclerosis. The chain links TRBV11-2 to TRBJ1-5, with unresolved D. CDR3 in amino acids: CASSLVVNQPQHF. CDR3 sequence (DNA): TGTGCCAGCAGCTTAGTGGTCAATCAGCCCCAGCATTTT.